Listed below are T cell receptor beta chains from one sample, sequenced in a study of T-cell reconstitution after alpha-beta-depleted transplantation in children. A single record per CDR3 protein comes from TCRdb applying MiXCR to the PCR reads. The top ten clones hold 2.5% to 3.5% of a sample with nearly 550,000 distinct CDR3 sequences, 18% of them seen once. The sample was PBMCs from the stem cell graft donor, taken from the stem cell graft. The receptors here all came from a human donor who donated a stem cell graft to a child with acute lymphoblastic leukemia. The CDR3 runs from the conserved cysteine through the conserved F or W.

V,J,CDR3
TRBV29-1,TRBJ1-1,CSVEDRWVETEAFF
TRBV6-5,TRBJ1-5,CASSYSIGAVRNQPQHF
TRBV4-2,TRBJ1-1,CASSQRTGTVTVAFF
TRBV29-1,TRBJ1-1,CSALGGWGTEAFF
TRBV24-1,TRBJ2-7,CATSDGGTYEQYF
TRBV2,TRBJ2-7,CASSIQGAYEQYF
TRBV5-6,TRBJ2-7,CASRVQGAYEQYF
TRBV5-1,TRBJ1-2,CASSASGTVIGYGYTF
TRBV27,TRBJ2-3,CASSFLGGILTDTQYF
TRBV7-6,TRBJ2-7,CASSSGTPGHYEQYF
TRBV27,TRBJ1-5,CASSLTRGQPQHF
TRBV5-1,TRBJ1-1,CASKARGRAFF
TRBV10-3,TRBJ2-3,CAISPSTDTQYF
TRBV4-1,TRBJ1-2,CASSQDLRAHYGYTF
TRBV5-1,TRBJ2-1,CASRPGLDSYNEQFF
TRBV7-9,TRBJ2-1,CASSWDNYNEQFF
TRBV29-1,TRBJ1-1,CSVGGGGVAEAFF
TRBV7-2,TRBJ2-1,CASSFFWRGQNEQFF
TRBV5-1,TRBJ1-2,CASSFGVSAWYGYTF
TRBV6-1,TRBJ1-5,CASSPGTGLSNQPQHF
TRBV19,TRBJ1-5,CASSMPLPGFNQPQHF
TRBV2,TRBJ2-7,CASSRPRGTYEQYF
TRBV15,TRBJ2-5,CATSERPYQETQYF
TRBV20-1,TRBJ2-5,CSASRAGGHQETQYF
TRBV27,TRBJ2-7,CASSSVRAYEQYF
TRBV12-3/TRBV12-4,TRBJ2-5,CASSLAVGIQETQYF
TRBV29-1,TRBJ2-7,CSVTGASYEQYF
TRBV29-1,TRBJ2-5,CSVAGTSDGTQYF
TRBV19,TRBJ2-1,CASSIVYSSVYNEQFF
TRBV5-1,TRBJ1-2,CASSSTANYGYTF
TRBV9,TRBJ1-1,CASSVGTTLGTEAFF
TRBV2,TRBJ2-6,CASSGGDRASGANVLTF
TRBV20-1,TRBJ1-3,CSARTGQSSGNTIYF
TRBV12-3/TRBV12-4,TRBJ2-1,CASSFWTSGLNEQFF
TRBV20-1,TRBJ1-5,CSASGGAGDQPQHF
TRBV5-1,TRBJ2-1,CASSRGGTYNEQFF
TRBV5-1,TRBJ1-1,CASSPTWNTEAFF
TRBV7-9,TRBJ2-1,CASSLAAGGPHEQFF
TRBV4-1,TRBJ2-5,CASSLAGVGETQYF
TRBV5-1,TRBJ2-7,CASSFVANSYEQYF
TRBV25-1,TRBJ1-6,CASSEGSSPLHF
TRBV12-3/TRBV12-4,TRBJ2-6,CASSSPTGTGKSHGANVLTF
TRBV6-5,TRBJ1-1,CASSNSQGVTEAFF
TRBV6-1,TRBJ2-5,CASTRTPRETQYF
TRBV7-9,TRBJ2-5,CASSSITSGRSEETQYF